This TCR beta chain is drawn from a study of blood T cell repertoires in COVID-19. Study as a whole: Collection of acute and convalescent COVID-19 samples took place in the United States, Italy and Spain.

The authors' processing: The assay estimated nucleated cells by amplifying reference gene primers. Profiled with immunoSEQ multiplex PCR; TCRdb holds only in-frame clones, not every one. V, J and clone size derive from that table, while D and trimming were established from the DNA sequence. The table includes some 290,000 clones, about four fifths detected once. CDR1 is SGHDT and CDR2 is YYEEEE in the germline V gene. The CDR3 has 13 residues. V lost 4 bases and J 5 bases, leaving 12 bases between the germline ends. This receptor was obtained from an older woman with active or convalescent COVID-19. The sample consisted of peripheral blood. The V gene is TRBV5-6, the J gene TRBJ2-5; no firm D call. This chain's CDR3 is CASSLLGEETQYF. The DNA of the CDR3 is TGTGCCAGCAGCCTGCTGGGCGAGGAGACCCAGTACTTC. Using reference TRBV5-6 and TRBJ2-5 for the parts outside the CDR3, the full variable domain is DAGVTQSPTHLIKTRGQQVTLRCSPKSGHDTVSWYQQALGQGPQFIFQYYEEEERQRGNFPDRFSGHQFPNYSSELNVNALLLGDSALYLCASSLLGEETQYFGPGTRLLVL.